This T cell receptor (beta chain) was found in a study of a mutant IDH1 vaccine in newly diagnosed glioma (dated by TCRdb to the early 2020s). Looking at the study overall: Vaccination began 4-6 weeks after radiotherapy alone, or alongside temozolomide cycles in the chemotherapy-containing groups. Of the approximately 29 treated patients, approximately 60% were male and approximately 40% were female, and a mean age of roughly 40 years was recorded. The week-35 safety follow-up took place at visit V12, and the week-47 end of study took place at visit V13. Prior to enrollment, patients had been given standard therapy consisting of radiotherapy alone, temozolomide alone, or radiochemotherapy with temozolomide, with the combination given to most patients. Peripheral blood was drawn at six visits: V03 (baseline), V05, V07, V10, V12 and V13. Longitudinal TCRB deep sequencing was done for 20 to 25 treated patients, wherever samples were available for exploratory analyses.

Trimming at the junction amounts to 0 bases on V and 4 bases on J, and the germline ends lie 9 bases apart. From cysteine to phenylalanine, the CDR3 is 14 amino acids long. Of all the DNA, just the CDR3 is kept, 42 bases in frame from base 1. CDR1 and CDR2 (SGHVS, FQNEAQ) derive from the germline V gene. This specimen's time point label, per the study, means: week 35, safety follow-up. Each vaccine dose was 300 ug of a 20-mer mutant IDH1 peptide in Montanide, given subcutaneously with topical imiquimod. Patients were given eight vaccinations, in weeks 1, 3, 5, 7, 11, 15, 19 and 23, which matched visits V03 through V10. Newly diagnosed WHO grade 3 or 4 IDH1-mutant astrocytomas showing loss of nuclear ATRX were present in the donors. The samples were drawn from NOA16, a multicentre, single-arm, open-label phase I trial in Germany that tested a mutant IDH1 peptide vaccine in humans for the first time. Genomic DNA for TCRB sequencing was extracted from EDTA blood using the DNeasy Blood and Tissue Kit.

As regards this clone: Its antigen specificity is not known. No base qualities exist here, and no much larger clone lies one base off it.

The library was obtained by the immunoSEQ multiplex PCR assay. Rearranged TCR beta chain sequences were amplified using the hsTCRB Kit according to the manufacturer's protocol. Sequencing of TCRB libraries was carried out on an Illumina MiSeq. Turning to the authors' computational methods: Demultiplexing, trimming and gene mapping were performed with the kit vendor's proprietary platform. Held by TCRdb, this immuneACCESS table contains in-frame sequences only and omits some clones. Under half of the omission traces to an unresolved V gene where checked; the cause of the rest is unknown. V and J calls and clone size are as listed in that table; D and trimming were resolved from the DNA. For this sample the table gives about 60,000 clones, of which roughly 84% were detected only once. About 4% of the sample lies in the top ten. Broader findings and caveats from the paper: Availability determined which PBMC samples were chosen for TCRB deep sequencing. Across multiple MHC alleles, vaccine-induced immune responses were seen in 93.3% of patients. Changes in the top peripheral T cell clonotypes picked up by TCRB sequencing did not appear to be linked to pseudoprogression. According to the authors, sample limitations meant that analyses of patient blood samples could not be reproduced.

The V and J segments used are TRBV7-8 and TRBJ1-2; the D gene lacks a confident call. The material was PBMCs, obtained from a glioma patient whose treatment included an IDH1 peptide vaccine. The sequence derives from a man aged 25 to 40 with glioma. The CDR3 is CASSLAKGIYGYTF. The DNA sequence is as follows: TGTGCCAGCAGCTTAGCGAAGGGCATCTATGGCTACACCTTC.